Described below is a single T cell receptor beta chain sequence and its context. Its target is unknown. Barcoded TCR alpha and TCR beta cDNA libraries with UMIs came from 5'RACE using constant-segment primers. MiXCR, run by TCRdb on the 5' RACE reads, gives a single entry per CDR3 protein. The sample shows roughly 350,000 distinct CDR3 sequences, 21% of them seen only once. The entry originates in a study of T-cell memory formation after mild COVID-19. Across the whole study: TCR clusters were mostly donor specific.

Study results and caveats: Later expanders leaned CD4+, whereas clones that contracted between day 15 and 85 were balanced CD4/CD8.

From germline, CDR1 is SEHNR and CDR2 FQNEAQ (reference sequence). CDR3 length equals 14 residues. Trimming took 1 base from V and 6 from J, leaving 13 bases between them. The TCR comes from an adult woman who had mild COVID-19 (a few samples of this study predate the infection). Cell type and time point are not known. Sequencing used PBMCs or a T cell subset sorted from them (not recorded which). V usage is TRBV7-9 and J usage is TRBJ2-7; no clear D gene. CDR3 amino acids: CASSLGMQAGEQYF. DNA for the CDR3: TGTGCCAGCAGCTTAGGTATGCAAGCCGGCGAGCAGTACTTC.